This T cell receptor (beta chain) is from a study of cytomegalovirus exposure and HLA in healthy donors. Profiling relied on immunoSEQ multiplex PCR, and the TCRdb table lists in-frame clones only, not all of them. The sample shows 250,000 to 400,000 clones, roughly 88% of them seen only once. The CDR3 consists of 15 residues. The germline CDR1 and CDR2 sequences are SGHRS and YFSETQ. Unmatched junction bases numbered 2, after V lost 2 bases and J lost 1 base. The rearrangement joins TRBV5-1 to TRBJ2-2, with 7 positions matching TRBD1. Sequenced: PBMCs. The TCR sequence derives from a young man in good health and CMV-seronegative. CDR3 sequence reads: CASSFGTVNTGELFF. Written as DNA, the CDR3 is TGCGCCAGCAGCTTCGGGACAGTGAACACCGGGGAGCTGTTTTTT.